This T cell receptor beta chain appears in the sequencing data of a study of cytomegalovirus exposure and HLA in healthy donors. The PCR used 60 Vbeta and 13 Jbeta primers. Sequenced by immunoSEQ multiplex PCR; TCRdb stores in-frame clones only, minus some. The table has roughly 130,000 clones, less than 85% seen once. This clone has only a few counts. Its cognate antigen is unknown. General study results and limits: The study recorded fewer than 200 TCR beta chains that were cytomegalovirus-associated.

The clonotype comes from a man between 18 and 29 years old in good health and CMV-seropositive. Sequencing used PBMCs.

CDR3 in amino acids: CASSSFPGRNEKLFF. The CDR3 coding sequence is TGTGCCAGCAGCTCCTTCCCCGGGAGGAATGAAAAACTGTTTTTT. The chain couples TRBV11-2 to TRBJ1-4; D gene unclear. The CDR3 is made up of 15 amino acids. Germline loops: CDR1 SGHAT, CDR2 FQNNGV. The V gene lost 4 bases and the J gene lost 5 bases, with 14 bases spanning the gap.